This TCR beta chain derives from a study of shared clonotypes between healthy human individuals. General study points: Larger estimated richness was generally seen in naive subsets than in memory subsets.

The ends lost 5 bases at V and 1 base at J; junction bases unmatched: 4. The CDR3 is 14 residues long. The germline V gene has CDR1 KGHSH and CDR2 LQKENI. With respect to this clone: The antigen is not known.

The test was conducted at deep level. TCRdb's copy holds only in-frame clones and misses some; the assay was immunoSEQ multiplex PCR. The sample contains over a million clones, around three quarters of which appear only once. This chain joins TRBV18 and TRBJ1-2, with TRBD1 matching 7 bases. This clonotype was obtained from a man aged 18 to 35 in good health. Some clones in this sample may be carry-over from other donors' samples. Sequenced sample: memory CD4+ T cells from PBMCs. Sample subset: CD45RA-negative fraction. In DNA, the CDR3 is TGTGCCAGCTCATCGGGACAGCATAACTATGGCTACACCTTC. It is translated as CASSSGQHNYGYTF.